The entry below describes one T cell receptor (beta chain). An amount of RNA that ranged from roughly 0.5 to 1 ug was reverse transcribed with random hexamers. Via MiXCR, TCRdb re-called the immunoSEQ multiplex PCR reads, giving one row per CDR3 protein. The sample lists a few hundred thousand distinct CDR3 sequences, 94% occurring once. The record originates from a study of CD8 T cells in Susac syndrome. The ends were cut back, 4 bases at V and 6 bases at J, with 13 bases in the middle. The CDR3 is 13 amino acids. Looked up from germline, CDR1 is SGHDT and CDR2 is YYEEEE. The sequence was collected from a human donor with Susac syndrome. This chain connects TRBV5-6 to TRBJ1-2, with D maybe TRBD1 (6 bases). The sequenced material came from CD4+ T cells from PBMCs. In DNA form, the CDR3 reads TGTGCCAGCAGCGAACCACAGGGTGATGGCTACACCTTC. Protein product: CASSEPQGDGYTF.